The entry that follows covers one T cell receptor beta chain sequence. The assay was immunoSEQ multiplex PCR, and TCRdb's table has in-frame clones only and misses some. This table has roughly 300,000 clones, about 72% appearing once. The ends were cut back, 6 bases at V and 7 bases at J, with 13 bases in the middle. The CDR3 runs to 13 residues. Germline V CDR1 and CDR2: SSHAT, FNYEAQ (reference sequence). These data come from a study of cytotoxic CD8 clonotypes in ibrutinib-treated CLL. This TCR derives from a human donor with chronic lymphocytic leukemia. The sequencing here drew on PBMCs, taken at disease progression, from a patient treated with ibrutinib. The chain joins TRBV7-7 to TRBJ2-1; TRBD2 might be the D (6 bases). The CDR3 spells CASSPGVANEQFF. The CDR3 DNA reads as TGTGCCAGCAGTCCGGGGGTGGCAAATGAGCAGTTCTTC.